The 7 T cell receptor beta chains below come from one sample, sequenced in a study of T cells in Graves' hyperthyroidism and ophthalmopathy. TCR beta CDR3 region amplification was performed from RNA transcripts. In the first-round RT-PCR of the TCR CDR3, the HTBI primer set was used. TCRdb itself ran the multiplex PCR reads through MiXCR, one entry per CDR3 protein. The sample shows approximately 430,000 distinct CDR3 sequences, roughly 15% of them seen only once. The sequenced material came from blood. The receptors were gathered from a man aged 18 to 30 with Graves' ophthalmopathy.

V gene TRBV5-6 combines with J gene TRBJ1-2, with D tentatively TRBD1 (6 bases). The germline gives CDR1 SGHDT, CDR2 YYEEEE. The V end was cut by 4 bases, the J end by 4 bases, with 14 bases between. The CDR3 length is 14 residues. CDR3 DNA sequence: TGTGCCAGCAGCAACTCAGGGGTTCGCTATGGCTACACCTTC. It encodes CASSNSGVRYGYTF.

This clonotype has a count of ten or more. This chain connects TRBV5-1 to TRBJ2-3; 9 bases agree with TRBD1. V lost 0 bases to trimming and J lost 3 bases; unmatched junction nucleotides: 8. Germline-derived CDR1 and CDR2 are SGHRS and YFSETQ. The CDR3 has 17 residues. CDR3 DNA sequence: TGCGCCAGCAGCTTGGGGACAGGGGTTATTTTTACAGATACGCAGTATTTT. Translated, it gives CASSLGTGVIFTDTQYF. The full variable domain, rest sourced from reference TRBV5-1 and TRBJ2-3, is KAGVTQTPRYLIKTRGQQVTLSCSPISGHRSVSWYQQTPGQGLQFLFEYFSETQRNKGNFPGRFSGRQFSNSRSEMNVSTLELGDSALYLCASSLGTGVIFTDTQYFGPGTRLTVL.

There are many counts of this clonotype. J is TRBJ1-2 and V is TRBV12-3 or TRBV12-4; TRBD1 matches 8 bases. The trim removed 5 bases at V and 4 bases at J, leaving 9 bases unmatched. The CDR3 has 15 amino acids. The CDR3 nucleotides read TGTGCCAGCAGTGGAACCGGACAGGGAATCTATGGCTACACCTTC. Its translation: CASSGTGQGIYGYTF.

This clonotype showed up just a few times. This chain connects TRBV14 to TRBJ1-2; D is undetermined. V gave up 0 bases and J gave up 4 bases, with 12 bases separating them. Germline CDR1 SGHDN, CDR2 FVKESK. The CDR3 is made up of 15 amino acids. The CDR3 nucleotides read TGTGCCAGCAGCCAAGATTACGGCGCCTTCTATGGCTACACCTTC. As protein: CASSQDYGAFYGYTF.

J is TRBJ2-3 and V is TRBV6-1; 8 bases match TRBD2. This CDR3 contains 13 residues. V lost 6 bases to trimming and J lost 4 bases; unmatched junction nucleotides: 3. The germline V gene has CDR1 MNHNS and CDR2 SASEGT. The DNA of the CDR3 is TGTGCCAGCAGGGCGGGGGGTTCAGATACGCAGTATTTT. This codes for CASRAGGSDTQYF.

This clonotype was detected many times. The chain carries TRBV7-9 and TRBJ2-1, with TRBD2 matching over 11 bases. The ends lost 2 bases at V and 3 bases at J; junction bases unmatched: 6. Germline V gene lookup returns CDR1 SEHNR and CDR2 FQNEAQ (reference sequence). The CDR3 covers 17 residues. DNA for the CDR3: TGTGCCAGCAGCTTACCCGGCGGGACTAGCGGCTACAATGAGCAGTTCTTC. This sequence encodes CASSLPGGTSGYNEQFF.

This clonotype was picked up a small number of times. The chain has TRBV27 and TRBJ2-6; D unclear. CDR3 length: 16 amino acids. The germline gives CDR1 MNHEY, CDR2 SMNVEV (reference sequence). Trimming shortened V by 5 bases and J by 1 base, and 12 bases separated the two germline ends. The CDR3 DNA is TGTGCCAGCAGTCAATTGACTGCATCTGGGGCCAACGTCCTGACTTTC. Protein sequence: CASSQLTASGANVLTF.